The clone carrying this TCR beta chain is a singleton in its sample. The antigen remains unidentified. The entry originates in a study of T cell responses to AZD1222 COVID-19 vaccine. Study-level findings and limits: CD4 TCRs covered the whole spike, strongest at regions 160-218 and 743-854. A rise in Spike-specific TCR breadth and depth followed two AZD1222 doses. Among those given AZD1222, only six were seropositive at baseline.

Method: immunoSEQ multiplex PCR; TCRdb's copy keeps in-frame clones and lacks some. Among 150,000 or so clones listed, approximately 89% were seen once. The CDR3 extends over 17 amino acids. With 5 bases removed from V and 4 bases from J, the gap between germline ends came to 20 bases. The germline V gene has CDR1 KGHSY and CDR2 FQNENV. The sample was peripheral blood, taken on day 0 of AZD1222 vaccination. The chain carries TRBV16 and TRBJ1-4; D is unresolved. The sequence was obtained from an adult in good health. CDR3 residues: CASSSNPPGRLNEKLFF. CDR3 nucleotides: TGTGCCAGCAGCTCAAACCCGCCGGGTCGCCTTAATGAAAAACTGTTTTTT.